This entry features one TCR beta chain sequence. Its antigen remains unknown. TCRdb independently ran MiXCR on the RT-PCR reads; one entry per CDR3 protein. The repertoire has 860,000 or so distinct CDR3 sequences, about 20% of them found once; the top ten carry 10%. This entry comes from a study of response to subunit inactivated influenza vaccine. The length of the CDR3 is 13 residues. V gave up 4 bases and J gave up 10 bases; unmatched junction bases: 10. The germline V gene encodes CDR1 SQVTM and CDR2 ANQGSEA. General study points: The authors suggested that few new T cells are recruited per seasonal influenza vaccination.

The material was PBMCs from blood, obtained roughly 5 days after vaccination. This receptor was identified in a man aged 50 to 59 who received an inactivated influenza vaccine. The chain couples TRBV29-1 to TRBJ2-3, with 8 bases matching TRBD2. This CDR3 is CSVGGLASRSQYF. The CDR3 DNA is TGCAGCGTTGGTGGACTAGCATCTCGCTCGCAGTATTTT.